The TCR beta chain described here comes from a study of identifying expanded T cells in peripheral blood. Measured with immunoSEQ multiplex PCR; TCRdb has only the in-frame clones, and not every one. Of more than 90,000 clones listed, around nine tenths are singletons. The sample comprised blood. This receptor was obtained from a person aged 18-70 years in good health.

The CDR3: CASSTRTSGAPSYTGELFF. CDR3 nucleotide sequence: TGTGCCAGCAGCACCCGGACTAGCGGGGCTCCTTCCTACACCGGGGAGCTGTTTTTT. The chain recombines TRBV7-8 with TRBJ2-2; 12 bases map to TRBD2. The CDR3 runs to 19 residues. The J segment lost 3 bases and the V segment lost 5 bases, leaving 13 bases of the junction unmatched. CDR1 is SGHVS, CDR2 FQNEAQ, per germline.